This is a list of T cell receptor beta chains from one sample in a study of blood T cell repertoires in COVID-19. The method was immunoSEQ multiplex PCR; TCRdb's version includes in-frame clones alone and lacks a portion of them. The sample holds more than 110,000 clones, about 79% seen once. Sequencing was carried out using peripheral blood. These receptors were obtained from a woman older than 75 with active or convalescent COVID-19. CDR3s include the opening cysteine and the closing phenylalanine or tryptophan.

cdr3_aa j_call v_call
CASSILDRASTGANVLTF TRBJ2-6 TRBV11-2
CSEGQGSGYGYTF TRBJ1-2 TRBV29-1
CASSLVQGAYGYTF TRBJ1-2 TRBV7-9
CASRPAGLNTEAFF TRBJ1-1 TRBV28
CASSTSAVTNEKLFF TRBJ1-4 TRBV2
CASNEGSLEVYEQYF TRBJ2-7 TRBV5-1
CASSSRTAGGVYNEQFF TRBJ2-1 TRBV7-2
CASSVSADTQYF TRBJ2-3 TRBV9
CASSGGQGNQPQHF TRBJ1-5 TRBV2
CASSWKLAGGSYEQYF TRBJ2-7 TRBV27
CASSQQGRNTEAFF TRBJ1-1 TRBV11-1
CASSFKSGSGYTF TRBJ1-2 TRBV5-1
CSASPLAGFEQYF TRBJ2-7 TRBV20-1
CASSIGLIKFF TRBJ2-1 TRBV19
CASSLSGQGPYEQYF TRBJ2-7 TRBV4-1
CASSSDLAGQTQYF TRBJ2-5 TRBV27
CATSRDRAVGELFF TRBJ2-2 TRBV15
CASSLTSGGAETQYF TRBJ2-5 TRBV28
CASSGSGGRSYNEQFF TRBJ2-1 TRBV6-1
CASSYSRDTFSPLHF TRBJ1-6 TRBV6-5
CASSFTYNSPLHF TRBJ1-6 TRBV7-3
CASSPQGAENYGYTF TRBJ1-2 TRBV7-9
CASRGITGTGPNTEAFF TRBJ1-1 TRBV28
CAWSVLKNNEQFF TRBJ2-1 TRBV30
CASSVEAAGGSSLFF TRBJ1-4 TRBV9
CASSLYGEGSDTQYF TRBJ2-3 TRBV11-1
CASSSGRGGYEQYF TRBJ2-7 TRBV11-1
CASSLNRATEAFF TRBJ1-1 TRBV28
CASSIIPTRNNEKLFF TRBJ1-4 TRBV19
CASRSGHQYNEQFF TRBJ2-1 TRBV6-5
CASSYWRAGSTDTQYF TRBJ2-3 TRBV6-2/TRBV6-3
CASSGLAGDRQYF TRBJ2-7 TRBV25-1
CASRDSVVGTNTIYF TRBJ1-3 TRBV2
CASSARPGLGEKLFF TRBJ1-4 TRBV2
CASSAGTVNRGYTF TRBJ1-2 TRBV18
CASSLSISVWSYNEQFF TRBJ2-1 TRBV7-2
CASSHQGAGTEAFF TRBJ1-1 TRBV2
CASSLARASTDTQYF TRBJ2-3 TRBV7-6
CASSYLDRGKSPLHF TRBJ1-6 TRBV6-5
CASSSGQTYEQYF TRBJ2-7 TRBV5-1
CASSQEGATGITYEQYF TRBJ2-7 TRBV4-3
CASSQRQGWATEAFF TRBJ1-1 TRBV7-9